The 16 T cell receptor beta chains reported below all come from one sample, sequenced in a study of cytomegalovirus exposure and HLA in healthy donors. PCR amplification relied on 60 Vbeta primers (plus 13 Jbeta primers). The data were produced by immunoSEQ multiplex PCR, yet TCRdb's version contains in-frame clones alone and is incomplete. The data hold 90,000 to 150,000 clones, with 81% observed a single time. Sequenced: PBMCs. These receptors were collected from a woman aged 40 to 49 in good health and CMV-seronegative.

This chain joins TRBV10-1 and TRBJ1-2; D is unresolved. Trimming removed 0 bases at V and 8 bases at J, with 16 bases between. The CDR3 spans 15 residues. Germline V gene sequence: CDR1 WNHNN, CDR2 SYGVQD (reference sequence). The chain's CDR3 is CASSESRDTLSGYTF. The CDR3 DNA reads TGCGCCAGCAGTGAGTCGCGAGACACCCTTTCGGGCTACACCTTC.

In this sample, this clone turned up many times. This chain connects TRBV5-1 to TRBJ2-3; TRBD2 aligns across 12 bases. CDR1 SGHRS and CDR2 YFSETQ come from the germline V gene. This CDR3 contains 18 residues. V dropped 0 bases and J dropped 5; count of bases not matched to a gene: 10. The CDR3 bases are TGCGCCAGCAGCTTGGAATTGGCTAGCGGGGGGGATCTAGATACGCAGTATTTT. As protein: CASSLELASGGDLDTQYF.

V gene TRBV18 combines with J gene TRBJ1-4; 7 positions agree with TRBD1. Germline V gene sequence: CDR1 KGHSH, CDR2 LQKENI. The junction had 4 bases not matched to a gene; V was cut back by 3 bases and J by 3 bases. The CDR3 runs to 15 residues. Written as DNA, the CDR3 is TGTGCCAGCTCACCCGAACAGGGGTCTAATGAAAAACTGTTTTTT. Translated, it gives CASSPEQGSNEKLFF.

The CDR3 DNA follows: TGCGCCAGCAGCCAAGAGGGGACTTGGGATTACGAGCAGTACTTC. Protein sequence: CASSQEGTWDYEQYF. This sequence joins TRBV4-1 and TRBJ2-7; perhaps TRBD2 as D (6 bases). The CDR3 totals 15 residues. V lost 0 bases, J lost 4 bases, and 13 bases lay in between. Germline V lookup: CDR1 MGHRA, CDR2 YSYEKL.

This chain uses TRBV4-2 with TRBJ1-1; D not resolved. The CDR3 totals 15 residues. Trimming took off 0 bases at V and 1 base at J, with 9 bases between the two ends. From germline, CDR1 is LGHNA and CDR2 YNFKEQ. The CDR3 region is CASSQDMEQNTEAFF. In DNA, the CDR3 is TGTGCCAGCAGCCAAGATATGGAGCAGAACACTGAAGCTTTCTTT.

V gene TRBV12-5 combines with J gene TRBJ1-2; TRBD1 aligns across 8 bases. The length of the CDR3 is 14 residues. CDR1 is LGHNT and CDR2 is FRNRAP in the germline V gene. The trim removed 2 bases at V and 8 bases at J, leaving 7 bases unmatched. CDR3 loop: CASGLSGRGRGYTF. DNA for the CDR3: TGTGCTAGTGGTTTGTCCGGCAGGGGGCGCGGCTACACCTTC.

Here the CDR3 reads CASSQEYSRNQPQHF. The CDR3 DNA sequence: TGCGCCAGCAGCCAAGAATATTCGAGGAATCAGCCCCAGCATTTT. The rearrangement joins TRBV4-3 to TRBJ1-5; no reliable D call. Germline CDR1 LGHNA, CDR2 YSLEER. CDR3 length: 15 amino acids. V was cut by 0 bases and J by 4 bases, with 10 bases left in between.

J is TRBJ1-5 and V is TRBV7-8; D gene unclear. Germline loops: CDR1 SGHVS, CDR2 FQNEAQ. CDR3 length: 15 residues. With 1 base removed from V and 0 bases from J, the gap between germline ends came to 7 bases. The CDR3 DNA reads TGTGCCAGCAGCTTAGAGCGTTTTAGCAATCAGCCCCAGCATTTT. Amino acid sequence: CASSLERFSNQPQHF.

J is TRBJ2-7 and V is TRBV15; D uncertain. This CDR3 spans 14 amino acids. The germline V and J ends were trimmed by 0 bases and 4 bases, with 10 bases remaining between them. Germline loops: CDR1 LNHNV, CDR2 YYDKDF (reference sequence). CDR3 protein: CATSRDRTEYEQYF. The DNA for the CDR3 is TGTGCCACCAGCAGAGATCGAACAGAGTACGAGCAGTACTTC.

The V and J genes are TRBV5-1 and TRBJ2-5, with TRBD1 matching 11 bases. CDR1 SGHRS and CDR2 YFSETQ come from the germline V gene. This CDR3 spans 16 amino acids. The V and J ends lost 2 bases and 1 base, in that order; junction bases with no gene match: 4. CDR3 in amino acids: CASSLTGTGGQETQYF. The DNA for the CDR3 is TGCGCCAGCAGCTTAACCGGGACAGGGGGCCAAGAGACCCAGTACTTC.

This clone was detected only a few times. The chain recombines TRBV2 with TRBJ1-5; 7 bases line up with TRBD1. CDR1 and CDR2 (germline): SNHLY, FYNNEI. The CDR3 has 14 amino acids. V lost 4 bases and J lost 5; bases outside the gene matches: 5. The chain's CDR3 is CASSAWDSDQPQHF. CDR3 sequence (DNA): TGTGCCAGCAGTGCTTGGGACAGCGATCAGCCCCAGCATTTT.

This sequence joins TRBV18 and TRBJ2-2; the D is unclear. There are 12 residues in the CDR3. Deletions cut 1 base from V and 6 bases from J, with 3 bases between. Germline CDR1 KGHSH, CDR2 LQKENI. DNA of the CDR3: TGTGCCAGCTCACCACTAGCCGGGGAGCTGTTTTTT. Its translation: CASSPLAGELFF.

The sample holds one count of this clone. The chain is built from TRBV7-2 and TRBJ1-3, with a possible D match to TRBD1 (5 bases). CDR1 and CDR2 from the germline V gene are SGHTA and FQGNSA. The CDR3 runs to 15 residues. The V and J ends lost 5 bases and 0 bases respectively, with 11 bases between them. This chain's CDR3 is CASSGHSNSGNTIYF. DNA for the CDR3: TGTGCCAGCAGCGGACACAGCAACTCTGGAAACACCATATATTTT.

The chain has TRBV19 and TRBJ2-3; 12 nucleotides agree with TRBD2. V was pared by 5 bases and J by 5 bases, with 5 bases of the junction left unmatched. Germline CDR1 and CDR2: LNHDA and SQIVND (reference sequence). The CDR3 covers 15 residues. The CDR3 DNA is TGTGCCAGTAGTGCCGGGACTAGCGGGCGAGATACGCAGTATTTT. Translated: CASSAGTSGRDTQYF.

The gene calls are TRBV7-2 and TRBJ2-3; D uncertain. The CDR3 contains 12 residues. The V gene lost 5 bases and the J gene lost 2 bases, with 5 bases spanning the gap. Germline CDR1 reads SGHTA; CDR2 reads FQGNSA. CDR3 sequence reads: CASSIITDTQYF. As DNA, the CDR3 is TGTGCCAGCAGCATTATCACAGATACGCAGTATTTT.

CDR3 sequence (DNA): TGTGCCAGCAGTTTTGAGGCAAGCTCCTACGAGCAGTACTTC. Translated: CASSFEASSYEQYF. The chain is built from TRBV27 and TRBJ2-7; D remains ambiguous. Germline loops: CDR1 MNHEY, CDR2 SMNVEV (reference sequence). The CDR3 sequence is 14 residues long. V lost 3 bases, J lost 0 bases, and 9 bases lay in between.